Reported below is one TCR beta chain. Its target is unknown. Expressed TCRB transcripts were sequenced because the entire RNA isolate underwent reverse transcription. Sequencing used immunoSEQ multiplex PCR; TCRdb keeps in-frame clones, though not all of them. The sample consists of some 150,000 clones, around a tenth of them appearing once. These data originate in a study of beta chain features in type 1 diabetes. Whole-study findings and limits: In cDNA sequencing, cells with high TCR expression could be over-represented.

The TCR was taken from a woman aged 40 to 55 in good health. Input material: central memory CD4+ T cells from blood.

CDR3 sequence reads: CASSVATVQYEQYF. The CDR3, as DNA: TGTGCCAGCAGCGTGGCGACAGTCCAATACGAGCAGTACTTC. V usage is TRBV11-2 and J usage is TRBJ2-7; D perhaps matches TRBD1 (5 bases). The CDR3 sequence is 14 residues long. V dropped 5 bases and J dropped 4 bases, with 15 bases sitting between them. The V gene's germline CDR1 is SGHAT and CDR2 FQNNGV.